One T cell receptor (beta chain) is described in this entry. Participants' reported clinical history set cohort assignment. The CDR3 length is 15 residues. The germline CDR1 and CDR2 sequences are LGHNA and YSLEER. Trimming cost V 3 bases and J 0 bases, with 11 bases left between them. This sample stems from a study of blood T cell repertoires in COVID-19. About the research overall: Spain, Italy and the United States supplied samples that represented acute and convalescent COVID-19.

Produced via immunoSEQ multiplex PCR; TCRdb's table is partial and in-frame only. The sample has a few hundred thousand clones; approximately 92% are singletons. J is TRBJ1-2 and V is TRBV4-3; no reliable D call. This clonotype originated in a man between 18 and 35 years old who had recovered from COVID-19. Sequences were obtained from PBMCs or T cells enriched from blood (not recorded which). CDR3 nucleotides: TGCGCCAGCAGCCAGGAGACGCCAGCTAACTATGGCTACACCTTC. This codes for CASSQETPANYGYTF.